A selection of T cell receptor beta chains follows, all from one sample in a study of neurological immune-mediated disorders. TCRdb passed the 5' RACE reads through MiXCR, listing each CDR3 protein once. Of about 55,000 distinct CDR3 sequences listed, about 3.8% were seen once; the top ten hold 6.5%. Sequencing was performed on PBMCs. The receptors were sampled from a man between 60 and 75 years old with multiple sclerosis. The CDR3 runs from the conserved cysteine through the conserved F or W. D genes are given only for firm matches. Clone sizes are given selectively: once, few, many, or a class where the clone is expanded.

clone size: many
V gene: TRBV12-3/TRBV12-4
J gene: TRBJ1-4
D gene: .
CDR3 protein: CASSPDRSTNEKLFF
CDR3 DNA: TGTGCCAGCAGTCCAGACCGGAGTACTAATGAAAAACTGTTTTTT

clone size: few
V gene: TRBV5-5
J gene: TRBJ2-1
D gene: TRBD2
CDR3 protein: CASSLVPSGDHNEQFF
CDR3 DNA: TGTGCCAGCAGCTTGGTACCTAGCGGGGACCACAATGAGCAGTTCTTC

clone size: many
V gene: TRBV27
J gene: TRBJ2-7
D gene: .
CDR3 protein: CASSLSEGPYEQYF
CDR3 DNA: TGTGCCAGCAGTTTATCGGAAGGTCCCTACGAGCAGTACTTC

clone size: many
V gene: TRBV20-1
J gene: TRBJ1-1
D gene: .
CDR3 protein: CSARVMEQGGTEAFF
CDR3 DNA: TGCAGTGCTAGAGTCATGGAACAGGGCGGCACTGAAGCTTTCTTT

clone size: few
V gene: TRBV6-6
J gene: TRBJ1-1
D gene: .
CDR3 protein: CASSRTENTEAFF
CDR3 DNA: TGTGCCAGCAGTCGCACGGAGAACACTGAAGCTTTCTTT

clone size: many
V gene: TRBV5-1
J gene: TRBJ2-1
D gene: .
CDR3 protein: CASSPTLDPNEQFF
CDR3 DNA: TGCGCCAGCAGCCCCACCCTTGACCCCAATGAGCAGTTCTTC

clone size: medium-sized
V gene: TRBV20-1
J gene: TRBJ2-3
D gene: .
CDR3 protein: CSAFRPGSTDTQYF
CDR3 DNA: TGCAGTGCGTTCCGACCCGGTAGCACAGATACGCAGTATTTT

clone size: many
V gene: TRBV29-1
J gene: TRBJ2-7
D gene: .
CDR3 protein: CSVGMSSYEQYF
CDR3 DNA: TGCAGCGTTGGGATGAGCTCCTACGAGCAGTACTTC

clone size: many
V gene: TRBV6-6
J gene: TRBJ1-3
D gene: .
CDR3 protein: CASSYVRQIFSGNTIYF
CDR3 DNA: TGTGCCAGCAGTTATGTGCGACAGATATTCTCTGGAAACACCATATATTTT

clone size: many
V gene: TRBV5-1
J gene: TRBJ2-2
D gene: .
CDR3 protein: CASSTNPGQNTGELFF
CDR3 DNA: TGCGCCAGCAGCACGAACCCGGGACAGAACACCGGGGAGCTGTTTTTT

clone size: .
V gene: TRBV20-1
J gene: TRBJ2-7
D gene: .
CDR3 protein: CSASGSITYEQYF
CDR3 DNA: TGCAGTGCTAGTGGCTCGATCACCTACGAGCAGTACTTC

clone size: many
V gene: TRBV5-1
J gene: TRBJ2-3
D gene: .
CDR3 protein: CASSFRSTTDTQYF
CDR3 DNA: TGCGCCAGCAGCTTCAGGAGTACCACAGATACGCAGTATTTT

clone size: many
V gene: TRBV5-1
J gene: TRBJ1-1
D gene: .
CDR3 protein: CASSLQGMNTEAFF
CDR3 DNA: TGCGCCAGCAGCTTGCAGGGGATGAACACTGAAGCTTTCTTT

clone size: many
V gene: TRBV6-5
J gene: TRBJ2-2
D gene: .
CDR3 protein: CASFRGASMHTGELFF
CDR3 DNA: TGTGCCAGCTTTCGCGGAGCCTCCATGCACACCGGGGAGCTGTTTTTT

clone size: many
V gene: TRBV10-3
J gene: TRBJ2-1
D gene: .
CDR3 protein: CAISPSGTSYNEQFF
CDR3 DNA: TGTGCCATCAGTCCCAGCGGGACATCCTACAATGAGCAGTTCTTC

clone size: few
V gene: TRBV20-1
J gene: TRBJ2-1
D gene: .
CDR3 protein: CSAPRGGNANEQFF
CDR3 DNA: TGCAGTGCTCCCAGGGGAGGGAATGCGAATGAGCAGTTCTTC